These 16 T cell receptor beta chains were all obtained from the same sample, sequenced in a study of shared clonotypes between healthy human individuals. Terminally differentiated effector memory CD45RA+ cells were excluded by CCR7 positive selection of CD45RO-negative cells. TCRdb's table, derived via immunoSEQ multiplex PCR, lists solely in-frame clones and lacks some. The sample shows roughly 2,000,000 clones, approximately 94% of them seen only once. The sample was naive CD8+ T cells sorted from blood. Receptor source: a young man in good health.

The rearrangement joins TRBV6-1 to TRBJ1-1, with a weak D call TRBD1 (5 bases). The V end was cut by 0 bases, the J end by 5 bases, with 13 bases between. Germline V CDR1 and CDR2: MNHNS, SASEGT. The CDR3 runs to 15 residues. The CDR3: CASSEAFREGTEAFF. DNA of the CDR3: TGTGCCAGCAGTGAAGCGTTTAGGGAGGGGACTGAAGCTTTCTTT.

To note about this clone: Other DNA sequences from this sample encode an identical CDR3 as well. The chain couples TRBV5-4 to TRBJ2-6; no clear D gene. Trimming removed 0 bases from V and 1 base from J, with 5 bases in between. CDR3 length equals 15 residues. The germline V gene encodes CDR1 SGHNT and CDR2 YYREEE (reference sequence). The CDR3 sequence is CASSLVGSGANVLTF. Here the CDR3 DNA reads TGTGCCAGCAGCTTGGTTGGGTCTGGGGCCAACGTCCTGACTTTC.

This sequence joins TRBV5-4 and TRBJ2-7, with 9 nucleotides matching TRBD1. Per germline, CDR1 SGHNT and CDR2 YYREEE (reference sequence). Trimming removed 4 bases from V and 2 bases from J; junction bases left unmatched: 7. The CDR3 has 15 amino acids. CDR3 protein: CASSESGTGTYEQYF. The CDR3 nucleotides are TGTGCCAGCAGCGAGTCCGGGACAGGGACCTACGAGCAGTACTTC. The full variable domain, completed using reference TRBV5-4 and TRBJ2-7, is ETGVTQSPTHLIKTRGQQVTLRCSSQSGHNTVSWYQQALGQGPQFIFQYYREEENGRGNFPPRFSGLQFPNYSSELNVNALELDDSALYLCASSESGTGTYEQYFGPGTRLTVT.

The chain employs TRBV4-1 and TRBJ2-7; D is possibly TRBD1 (5 bases). V lost 4 bases to trimming and J lost 2 bases, with 12 bases between them. The germline V gene encodes CDR1 MGHRA and CDR2 YSYEKL. The CDR3 consists of 14 residues. CDR3 amino acids: CASSPTQGAYEQYF. The CDR3 bases are TGCGCCAGCAGCCCGACCCAGGGTGCCTACGAGCAGTACTTC.

This clone came up once. The rearrangement links TRBV28 to TRBJ1-3; D remains unclear. The V gene's germline CDR1 is MDHEN and CDR2 SYDVKM. The CDR3 spans 16 residues. Trimming pared 6 bases from V and 2 bases from J, leaving 17 bases between. DNA for the CDR3: TGTGCCAGCAGCCAACCCCCACCGACGGCTGGAAACACCATATATTTT. Amino acids: CASSQPPPTAGNTIYF.

The chain recombines TRBV30 with TRBJ1-5; 11 bases agree with TRBD1. V was clipped by 3 bases and J by 5 bases; unmatched bases: 3. The CDR3 length is 14 residues. Looked up from germline, CDR1 is GTSNPN and CDR2 is SVGIG (reference sequence). The CDR3 loop reads CAWSEGQGDQPQHF. CDR3 DNA sequence: TGTGCCTGGAGCGAGGGACAGGGGGATCAGCCCCAGCATTTT. The variable domain in full, with the rest retrieved from reference TRBV30 and TRBJ1-5, is SQTIHQWPATLVQPVGSPLSLECTVEGTSNPNLYWYRQAAGRGLQLLFYSVGIGQISSEVPQNLSASRPQDRQFILSSKKLLLSDSGFYLCAWSEGQGDQPQHFGDGTRLSIL.

The chain joins TRBV27 to TRBJ2-1, with D tentatively TRBD2 (7 bases). The V gene lost 7 bases and the J gene lost 6 bases, with 19 bases spanning the gap. The CDR3 spans 15 residues. CDR1 is MNHEY, CDR2 SMNVEV, per germline (reference sequence). The CDR3 loop reads CASTIIGGHSNEQFF. CDR3 nucleotide sequence: TGTGCCAGCACCATTATCGGGGGGCACAGCAATGAGCAGTTCTTC.

The J gene is TRBJ2-3, the V gene TRBV5-1, with TRBD2 matching over 10 bases. Unmatched junction bases numbered 6, after V lost 0 bases and J lost 5 bases. In germline, CDR1 is SGHRS, CDR2 YFSETQ. CDR3 length: 16 residues. In DNA form, the CDR3 reads TGCGCCAGCAGCTTGGACCTAGCGGGAGAGGTAGATACGCAGTATTTT. Protein sequence: CASSLDLAGEVDTQYF.

The chain is built from TRBV4-1 and TRBJ2-5; perhaps TRBD2 as D (8 bases). Trimming removed 0 bases at V and 5 bases at J, with 16 bases between. Germline-derived CDR1 and CDR2 are MGHRA and YSYEKL. The CDR3 extends over 16 amino acids. The DNA of the CDR3 is TGCGCCAGCAGCCAAGAAGGGGGCGGGAGGAGCGAGACCCAGTACTTC. Amino acids: CASSQEGGGRSETQYF.

This clone was observed a single time. J is TRBJ2-7 and V is TRBV4-1, with D uncertain. Germline CDR1 reads MGHRA; CDR2 reads YSYEKL. V dropped 0 bases and J dropped 5 bases, with 17 bases sitting between them. The CDR3 has 16 residues. The CDR3 bases are TGCGCCAGCAGCCAAGAGTCCGGAACACCCCGGGACGAGCAGTACTTC. It encodes CASSQESGTPRDEQYF.

The CDR3 DNA follows: TGTGCCTGGAGTAATAGGGACTACCACGAGCAGTACTTC. Protein product: CAWSNRDYHEQYF. The rearrangement links TRBV30 to TRBJ2-7, with 7 bases aligning to TRBD2. The CDR3 totals 13 residues. The germline V gene has CDR1 GTSNPN and CDR2 SVGIG (reference sequence). V lost 2 bases, J lost 5 bases, and 6 bases stayed unmatched.

V gene TRBV7-9 combines with J gene TRBJ2-2; 8 bases match TRBD2. In germline, CDR1 is SEHNR, CDR2 FQNEAQ (reference sequence). J was trimmed by 7 bases and V by 10 bases; bases with no gene match: 8. The length of the CDR3 is 13 residues. This chain's CDR3 is CATIPGGYGELFF. In nucleotides, the CDR3 is TGTGCCACCATCCCGGGGGGGTACGGGGAGCTGTTTTTT.

A remark on this clone: Distinct nucleotide sequences in the sample also encode this CDR3. The V call is TRBV19, the J call TRBJ1-1; no firm D call. The CDR3 runs 13 residues. CDR1 is LNHDA and CDR2 is SQIVND in the germline V gene (reference sequence). The V and J ends lost 3 bases and 1 base respectively, with 6 bases between them. CDR3 protein: CASSIRPNTEAFF. In DNA, the CDR3 is TGTGCCAGTAGTATTAGGCCGAACACTGAAGCTTTCTTT.

The chain couples TRBV27 to TRBJ2-2; D gene unclear. Per germline, CDR1 MNHEY and CDR2 SMNVEV (reference sequence). Trimming shortened V by 1 base and J by 4 bases, and 7 bases separated the two germline ends. This CDR3 is built from 14 residues. The DNA of the CDR3 is TGTGCCAGCAGTTTATGGAGTCTCACCGGGGAGCTGTTTTTT. Translated, it gives CASSLWSLTGELFF.

CDR3 residues: CASSTPEGIIAYEQYF. The CDR3 nucleotides read TGTGCCAGCAGCACCCCGGAGGGGATCATAGCCTACGAGCAGTACTTC. This rearrangement joins TRBV7-9 to TRBJ2-7, with a possible D match to TRBD2 (6 bases). CDR1 is SEHNR, CDR2 FQNEAQ, per germline (reference sequence). Trimming took 5 bases from V and 2 from J, leaving 19 bases between them. This CDR3 has 16 amino acids.

Remarks on this clone: Other DNA sequences within the sample encode an identical CDR3. The genes are TRBV6-5 and TRBJ2-7, with 8 bases lining up with TRBD2. Germline lookup yields CDR1 MNHEY and CDR2 SVGAGI. The V gene end was trimmed by 2 bases and the J gene end by 3 bases; junction bases not matched to a gene: 6. This CDR3 comprises 15 residues. The CDR3 DNA is TGTGCCAGCAGTTACGTGGCGGGAGGATTCTACGAGCAGTACTTC. Protein sequence: CASSYVAGGFYEQYF.